The 15 T cell receptor beta chains in this list originate from one sample, sequenced in a study of monozygotic twins with cystic fibrosis. Data came from immunoSEQ multiplex PCR; TCRdb stores just in-frame clones and leaves some out. Here the sample spans approximately 15,000 clones, just under 95% being singletons. The specimen was blood. Receptors originate from a girl aged 2-15 years with cystic fibrosis.

The rearrangement joins TRBV12-5 to TRBJ2-2; TRBD2 matches at 11 bases. The V and J ends lost 2 bases and 6 bases, in that order; junction bases with no gene match: 2. This CDR3 has 15 amino acids. Germline V lookup: CDR1 LGHNT, CDR2 FRNRAP. This CDR3 is CASGLTSGRPGELFF. The CDR3 DNA reads as TGTGCTAGTGGTTTGACTAGCGGGAGACCCGGGGAGCTGTTTTTT.

This rearrangement joins TRBV19 to TRBJ2-1, with D perhaps matching TRBD1 (5 bases). This CDR3 region has 14 residues. V shed 1 base and J shed 9 bases, with 13 bases lying between them. Germline CDR1 is LNHDA and CDR2 is SQIVND (reference sequence). CDR3 in amino acids: CASSIAPDILEQFF. In DNA, the CDR3 is TGTGCCAGTAGTATAGCCCCGGACATTCTTGAGCAGTTCTTC.

This chain links TRBV28 with TRBJ2-2; D uncertain. V was trimmed by 1 base and J by 6 bases, leaving 18 bases between them. The CDR3 has 17 residues. From germline, CDR1 is MDHEN and CDR2 SYDVKM. The CDR3 spells CASSLYSARVMPGELFF. The CDR3 DNA sequence: TGTGCCAGCAGTTTATATTCGGCTAGAGTTATGCCCGGGGAGCTGTTTTTT. Looking up the rest from reference TRBV28 and TRBJ2-2 gives the full variable domain: DVKVTQSSRYLVKRTGEKVFLECVQDMDHENMFWYRQDPGLGLRLIYFSYDVKMKEKGDIPEGYSVSREKKERFSLILESASTNQTSMYLCASSLYSARVMPGELFFGEGSRLTVL.

The chain couples TRBV4-3 to TRBJ2-1; 10 bases match TRBD1. With V trimmed by 0 bases and J by 12 bases, 11 bases remained unmatched. The V gene's germline CDR1 is LGHNA and CDR2 YSLEER. The CDR3 length is 16 residues. In DNA form, the CDR3 reads TGCGCCAGCAGCCAAGAAGGAGACAGGGGGCATGATGGGCAGTTCTTC. Translation gives CASSQEGDRGHDGQFF.

This clone was recorded only once. The rearrangement uses TRBV7-2 and TRBJ2-1; no firm D call. The V gene's germline CDR1 is SGHTA and CDR2 FQGNSA. CDR3 length: 15 amino acids. The V end was cut by 5 bases, the J end by 0 bases, with 11 bases between. The CDR3 protein is CASSPGLSSYNEQFF. The CDR3 bases are TGTGCCAGCAGCCCCGGGCTGAGCTCCTACAATGAGCAGTTCTTC.

The gene calls are TRBV4-3 and TRBJ2-1; tentative D call: TRBD2 (5 bases). Trimming took off 0 bases at V and 9 bases at J, with 12 bases between the two ends. Germline CDR1 and CDR2: LGHNA and YSLEER. This CDR3 region has 14 residues. CDR3 sequence reads: CASSQDSLALEQFF. The CDR3 nucleotides read TGCGCCAGCAGCCAAGATAGCCTAGCTCTTGAGCAGTTCTTC.

The chain is built from TRBV5-1 and TRBJ2-7; D is undetermined. The germline V gene encodes CDR1 SGHRS and CDR2 YFSETQ. This CDR3 comprises 12 residues. V was clipped by 0 bases and J by 3 bases, with 4 bases between them. CDR3 sequence reads: CASSLEGYEQYF. The CDR3 nucleotides are TGCGCCAGCAGCTTGGAGGGCTACGAGCAGTACTTC.

In this sample, this clone turned up once. The V and J genes are TRBV15 and TRBJ2-1; maybe TRBD1 (5 bases). This CDR3 comprises 13 residues. Germline CDR1 and CDR2: LNHNV and YYDKDF (reference sequence). V lost 3 bases, J lost 8 bases, and 11 bases lay in between. CDR3: CATSRDTTYEQFF. CDR3 DNA: TGTGCCACCAGCAGGGACACCACATATGAGCAGTTCTTC.

This clone showed up just once. The chain joins TRBV10-3 to TRBJ1-2; 7 positions agree with TRBD1. The germline V gene has CDR1 ENHRY and CDR2 SYGVKD. Germline trimming cut 6 bases from V and 0 bases from J; bases unmatched to any gene: 1. The CDR3 is 13 amino acids. The CDR3 DNA reads TGTGCCATCAGGGGACAGACTAACTATGGCTACACCTTC. Residues: CAIRGQTNYGYTF.

The chain is built from TRBV7-3 and TRBJ2-3; D gene uncertain. From germline, CDR1 is SGHTA and CDR2 FQGTGA. The CDR3 sequence is 14 residues long. The germline V and J ends were trimmed by 5 bases and 1 base, with 10 bases remaining between them. The CDR3 sequence is CASSPSGGTDTQYF. In DNA, the CDR3 is TGTGCCAGCAGCCCATCTGGGGGCACAGATACGCAGTATTTT.

The V and J genes are TRBV6-5 and TRBJ2-5; D uncertain. V lost 4 bases, J lost 3 bases, and 12 bases lay in between. Germline values: CDR1 MNHEY, CDR2 SVGAGI. CDR3 length equals 14 residues. Here the CDR3 reads CASSLFGGKETQYF. CDR3 in DNA: TGTGCCAGCAGTTTGTTCGGCGGAAAAGAGACCCAGTACTTC.

J is TRBJ2-5 and V is TRBV19; the match to TRBD1 covers 7 bases. V lost 3 bases to trimming and J lost 2 bases; unmatched junction nucleotides: 9. The germline gives CDR1 LNHDA, CDR2 SQIVND (reference sequence). The CDR3 is 16 residues long. The CDR3 sequence is CASSMTRGWSQETQYF. DNA for the CDR3: TGTGCCAGTAGTATGACCAGGGGGTGGTCTCAAGAGACCCAGTACTTC.

V usage is TRBV9 and J usage is TRBJ1-1, with a possible D match to TRBD1 (6 bases). V dropped 5 bases and J dropped 3 bases, with 14 bases sitting between them. This CDR3 comprises 14 residues. From germline, CDR1 is SGDLS and CDR2 YYNGEE. This chain's CDR3 is CASSFYRVDTEAFF. The CDR3 DNA reads TGTGCCAGCAGTTTTTACAGGGTTGACACTGAAGCTTTCTTT.

The chain is built from TRBV2 and TRBJ2-1; 11 bases align to TRBD2. Germline trimming cut 5 bases from V and 9 bases from J; bases unmatched to any gene: 15. This CDR3 is 17 amino acids long. Germline V CDR1 and CDR2: SNHLY, FYNNEI. Here the CDR3 reads CASSRHISGRAVGEQFF. The CDR3 bases are TGTGCCAGCAGTCGTCACATTAGCGGGAGGGCCGTGGGTGAGCAGTTCTTC.

The rearrangement joins TRBV19 to TRBJ2-7; a possible D gene is TRBD1 (7 bases). The CDR3 sequence is 18 residues long. Germline V gene lookup returns CDR1 LNHDA and CDR2 SQIVND (reference sequence). The V gene lost 4 bases and the J gene lost 3 bases, with 25 bases spanning the gap. CDR3: CASSTRWTAGGNLYEQYF. The CDR3 bases are TGTGCCAGTAGTACCCGTTGGACGGCAGGGGGGAACCTCTACGAGCAGTACTTC.